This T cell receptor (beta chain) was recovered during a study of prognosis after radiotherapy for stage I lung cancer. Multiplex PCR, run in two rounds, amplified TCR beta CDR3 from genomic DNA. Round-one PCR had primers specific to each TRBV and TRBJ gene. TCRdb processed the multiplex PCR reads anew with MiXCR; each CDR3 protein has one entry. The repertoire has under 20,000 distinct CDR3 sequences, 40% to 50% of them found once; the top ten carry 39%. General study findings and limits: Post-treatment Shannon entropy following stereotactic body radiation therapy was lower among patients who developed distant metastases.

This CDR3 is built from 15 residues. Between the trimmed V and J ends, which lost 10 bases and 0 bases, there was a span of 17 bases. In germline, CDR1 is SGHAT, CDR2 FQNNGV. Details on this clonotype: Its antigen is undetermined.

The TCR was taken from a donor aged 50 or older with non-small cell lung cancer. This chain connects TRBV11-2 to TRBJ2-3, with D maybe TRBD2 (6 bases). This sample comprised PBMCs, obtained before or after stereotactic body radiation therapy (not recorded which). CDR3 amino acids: CAISPSGTSTDTQYF. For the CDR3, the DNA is TGTGCCATCTCCCCATCCGGGACTAGCACAGATACGCAGTATTTT.